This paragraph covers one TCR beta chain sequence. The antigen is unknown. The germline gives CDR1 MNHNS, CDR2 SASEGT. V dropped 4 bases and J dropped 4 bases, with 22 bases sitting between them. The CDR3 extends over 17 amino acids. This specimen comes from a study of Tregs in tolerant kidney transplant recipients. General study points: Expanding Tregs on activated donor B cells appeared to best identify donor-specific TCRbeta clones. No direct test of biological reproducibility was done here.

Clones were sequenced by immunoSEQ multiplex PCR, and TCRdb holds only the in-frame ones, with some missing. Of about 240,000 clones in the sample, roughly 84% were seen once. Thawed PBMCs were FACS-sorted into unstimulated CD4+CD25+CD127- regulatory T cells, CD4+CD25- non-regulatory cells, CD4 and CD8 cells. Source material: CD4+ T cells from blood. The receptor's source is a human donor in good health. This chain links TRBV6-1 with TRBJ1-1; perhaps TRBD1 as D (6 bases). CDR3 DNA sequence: TGTGCCAGCAGTGCGTGGACAGTTCCTAACGTTGGCACTGAAGCTTTCTTT. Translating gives CASSAWTVPNVGTEAFF.